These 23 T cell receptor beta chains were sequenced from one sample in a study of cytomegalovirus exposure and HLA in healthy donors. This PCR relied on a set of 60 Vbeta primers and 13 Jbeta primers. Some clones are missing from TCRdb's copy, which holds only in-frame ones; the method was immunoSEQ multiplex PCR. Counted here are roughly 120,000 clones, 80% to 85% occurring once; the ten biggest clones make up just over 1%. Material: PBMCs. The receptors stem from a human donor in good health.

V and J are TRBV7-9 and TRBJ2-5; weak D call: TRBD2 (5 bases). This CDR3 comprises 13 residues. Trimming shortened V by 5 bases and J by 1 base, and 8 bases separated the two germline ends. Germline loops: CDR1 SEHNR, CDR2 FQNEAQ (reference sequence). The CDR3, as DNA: TGTGCCAGCAGCCCGGACTTCCAAGAGACCCAGTACTTC. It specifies CASSPDFQETQYF.

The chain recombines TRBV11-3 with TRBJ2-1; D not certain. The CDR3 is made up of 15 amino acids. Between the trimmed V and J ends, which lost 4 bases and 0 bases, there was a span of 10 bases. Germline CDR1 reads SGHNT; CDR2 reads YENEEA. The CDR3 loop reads CASSSRRSSYNEQFF. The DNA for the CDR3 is TGTGCCAGCAGCTCCAGACGGAGCTCCTACAATGAGCAGTTCTTC.

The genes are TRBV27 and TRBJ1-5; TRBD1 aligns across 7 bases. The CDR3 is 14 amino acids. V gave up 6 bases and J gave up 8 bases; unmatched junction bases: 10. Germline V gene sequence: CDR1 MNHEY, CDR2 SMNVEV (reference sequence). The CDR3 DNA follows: TGTGCCAGCAGCGACGAGACAGGGATTGAGCCCCAGCATTTT. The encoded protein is CASSDETGIEPQHF.

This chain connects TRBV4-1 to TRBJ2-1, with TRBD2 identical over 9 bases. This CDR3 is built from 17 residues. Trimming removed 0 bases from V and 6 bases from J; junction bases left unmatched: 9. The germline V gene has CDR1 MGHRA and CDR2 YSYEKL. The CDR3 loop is CASSQDQAGGPFNEQFF. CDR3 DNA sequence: TGCGCCAGCAGCCAAGATCAGGCGGGGGGGCCTTTCAATGAGCAGTTCTTC.

The CDR3 here is CASSLDSLQGAYGYTF. The DNA for the CDR3 is TGTGCCAGCAGCTTAGACTCATTACAGGGAGCCTATGGCTACACCTTC. J is TRBJ1-2 and V is TRBV7-2; maybe TRBD1 (6 bases). With 1 base removed from V and 4 bases from J, the gap between germline ends came to 16 bases. Germline-derived CDR1 and CDR2 are SGHTA and FQGNSA. CDR3 length equals 16 residues.

The CDR3: CASSLEGRGRSSLNEQFF. The CDR3, as DNA: TGTGCCAGCAGCTTAGAGGGCAGGGGGCGTTCTTCCCTAAATGAGCAGTTCTTC. The chain has TRBV7-8 and TRBJ2-1, with 8 nucleotides matching TRBD1. Germline CDR1 reads SGHVS; CDR2 reads FQNEAQ. CDR3 length equals 18 residues. Losses at the gene ends were 1 base for V and 7 bases for J; bases not matched to a gene: 15.

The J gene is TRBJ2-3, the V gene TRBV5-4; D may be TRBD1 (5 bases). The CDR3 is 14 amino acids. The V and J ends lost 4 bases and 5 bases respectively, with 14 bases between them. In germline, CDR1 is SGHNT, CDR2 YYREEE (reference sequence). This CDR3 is CASSTLGVRDTQYF. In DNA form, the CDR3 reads TGTGCCAGCAGCACGCTAGGGGTGAGAGATACGCAGTATTTT.

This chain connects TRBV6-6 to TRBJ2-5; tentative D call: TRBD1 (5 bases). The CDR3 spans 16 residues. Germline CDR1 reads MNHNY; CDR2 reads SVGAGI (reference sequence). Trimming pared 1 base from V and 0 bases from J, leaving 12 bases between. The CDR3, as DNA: TGTGCCAGCAGTTACTGGCAGGGCAATTACCAAGAGACCCAGTACTTC. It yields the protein CASSYWQGNYQETQYF.

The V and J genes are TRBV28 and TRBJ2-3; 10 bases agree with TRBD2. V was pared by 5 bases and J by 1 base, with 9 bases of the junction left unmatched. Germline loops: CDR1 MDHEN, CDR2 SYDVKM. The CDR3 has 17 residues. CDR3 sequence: CASSNLITSGGTDTQYF. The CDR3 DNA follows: TGTGCCAGCAGTAACCTAATAACTAGCGGGGGCACAGATACGCAGTATTTT.

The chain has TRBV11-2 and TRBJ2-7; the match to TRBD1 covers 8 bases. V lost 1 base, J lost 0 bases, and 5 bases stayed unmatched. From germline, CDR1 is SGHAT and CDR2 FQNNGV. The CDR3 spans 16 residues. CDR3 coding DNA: TGTGCCAGCAGCTTAGTCACAGGGGGAGTCTCCTACGAGCAGTACTTC. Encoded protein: CASSLVTGGVSYEQYF.

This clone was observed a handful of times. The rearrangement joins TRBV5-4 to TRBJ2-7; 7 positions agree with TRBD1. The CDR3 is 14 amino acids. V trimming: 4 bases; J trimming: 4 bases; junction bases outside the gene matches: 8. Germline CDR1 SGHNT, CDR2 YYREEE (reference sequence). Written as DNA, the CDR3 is TGTGCCAGCAGCACCGGGACAGTCAATTACGAGCAGTACTTC. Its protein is CASSTGTVNYEQYF.

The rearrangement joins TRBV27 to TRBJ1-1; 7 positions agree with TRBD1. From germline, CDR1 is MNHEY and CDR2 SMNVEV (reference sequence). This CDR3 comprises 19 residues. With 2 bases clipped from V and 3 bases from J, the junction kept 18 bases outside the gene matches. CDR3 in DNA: TGTGCCAGCAGTTTAGACAGGGTGGTTTTAAAGTGGAAGGACACTGAAGCTTTCTTT. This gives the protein CASSLDRVVLKWKDTEAFF.

The CDR3 is CASGGGNSPLHF. For the CDR3, the DNA is TGTGCCAGCGGAGGAGGGAATTCACCCCTCCACTTT. V and J are TRBV6-1 and TRBJ1-6; no clear D. Trimming took off 8 bases at V and 7 bases at J, with 9 bases between the two ends. This CDR3 has 12 amino acids. The germline CDR1 and CDR2 sequences are MNHNS and SASEGT.

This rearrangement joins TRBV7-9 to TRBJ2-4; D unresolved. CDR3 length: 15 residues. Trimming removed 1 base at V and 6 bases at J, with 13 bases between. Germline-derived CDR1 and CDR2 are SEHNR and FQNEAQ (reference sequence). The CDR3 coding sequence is TGTGCCAGCAGCTTAGACCGGCTAGGCCTAAACATTCAGTACTTC. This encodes CASSLDRLGLNIQYF.

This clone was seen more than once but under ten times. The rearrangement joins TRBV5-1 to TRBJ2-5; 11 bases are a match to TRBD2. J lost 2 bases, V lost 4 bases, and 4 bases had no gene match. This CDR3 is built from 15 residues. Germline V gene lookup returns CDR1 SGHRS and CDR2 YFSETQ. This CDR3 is CASSTSGGRQETQYF. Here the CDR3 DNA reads TGCGCCAGCAGCACTAGCGGGGGCAGACAAGAGACCCAGTACTTC.

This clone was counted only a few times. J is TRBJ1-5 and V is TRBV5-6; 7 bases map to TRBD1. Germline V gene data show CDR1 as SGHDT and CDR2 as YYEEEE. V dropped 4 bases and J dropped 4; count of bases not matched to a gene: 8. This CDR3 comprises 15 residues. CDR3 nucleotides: TGTGCCAGCAGCCTCTCGGGACAGTTTAATCAGCCCCAGCATTTT. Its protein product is CASSLSGQFNQPQHF.

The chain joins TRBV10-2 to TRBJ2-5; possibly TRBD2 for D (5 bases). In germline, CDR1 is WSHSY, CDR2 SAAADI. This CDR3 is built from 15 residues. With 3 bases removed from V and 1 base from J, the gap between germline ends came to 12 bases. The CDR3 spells CASSDGSAIQETQYF. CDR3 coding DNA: TGCGCCAGCAGTGACGGTAGCGCGATCCAAGAGACCCAGTACTTC.

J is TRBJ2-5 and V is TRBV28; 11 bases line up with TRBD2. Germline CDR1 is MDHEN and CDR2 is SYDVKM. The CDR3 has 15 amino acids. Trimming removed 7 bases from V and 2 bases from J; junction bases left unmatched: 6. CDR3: CASTLLAGVQETQYF. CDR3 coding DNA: TGTGCCAGCACCTTACTAGCGGGGGTTCAAGAGACCCAGTACTTC.

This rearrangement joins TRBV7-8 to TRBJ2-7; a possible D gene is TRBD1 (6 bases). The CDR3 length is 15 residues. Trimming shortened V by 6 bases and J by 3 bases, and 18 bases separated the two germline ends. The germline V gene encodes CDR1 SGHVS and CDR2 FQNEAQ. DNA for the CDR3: TGTGCCAGCAGACCTCCGGGACAATGGATCTACGAGCAGTACTTC. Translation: CASRPPGQWIYEQYF.

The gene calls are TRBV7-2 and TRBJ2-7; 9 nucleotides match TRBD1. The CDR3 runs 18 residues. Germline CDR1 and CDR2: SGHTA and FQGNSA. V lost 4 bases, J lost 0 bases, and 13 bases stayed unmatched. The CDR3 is CASSYQLTGGYRSYEQYF. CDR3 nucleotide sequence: TGTGCCAGCAGCTATCAACTGACAGGGGGTTATCGCTCCTACGAGCAGTACTTC. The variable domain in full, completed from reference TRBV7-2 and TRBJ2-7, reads GAGVSQSPSNKVTEKGKDVELRCDPISGHTALYWYRQSLGQGLEFLIYFQGNSAPDKSGLPSDRFSAERTGGSVSTLTIQRTQQEDSAVYLCASSYQLTGGYRSYEQYFGPGTRLTVT.

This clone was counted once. CDR3: CASRERGVTDTQYF. The CDR3 DNA is TGTGCCAGCAGAGAGCGGGGGGTCACAGATACGCAGTATTTT. The J gene is TRBJ2-3, the V gene TRBV6-5; 9 bases are a match to TRBD2. Germline CDR1 MNHEY, CDR2 SVGAGI. The CDR3 runs 14 residues. The ends lost 6 bases at V and 2 bases at J; junction bases unmatched: 3.

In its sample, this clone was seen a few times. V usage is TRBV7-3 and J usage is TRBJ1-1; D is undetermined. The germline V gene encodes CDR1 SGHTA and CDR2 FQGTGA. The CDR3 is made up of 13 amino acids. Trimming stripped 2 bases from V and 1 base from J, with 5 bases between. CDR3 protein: CASSLAENTEAFF. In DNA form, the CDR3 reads TGTGCCAGCAGCTTAGCGGAGAACACTGAAGCTTTCTTT. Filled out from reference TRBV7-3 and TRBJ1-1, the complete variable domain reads GAGVSQTPSNKVTEKGKYVELRCDPISGHTALYWYRQSLGQGPEFLIYFQGTGAADDSGLPNDRFFAVRPEGSVSTLKIQRTERGDSAVYLCASSLAENTEAFFGQGTRLTVV.

CDR3 protein: CASSKEWYTTGELFF. The CDR3 coding sequence is TGTGCCAGCAGCAAAGAGTGGTACACCACCGGGGAGCTGTTTTTT. The chain has TRBV21-1 and TRBJ2-2; TRBD1, as called in the table, went unchecked against the DNA. TRBV21-1 is a recognized pseudogene. The length of the CDR3 is 15 residues.